These T cell receptor beta chains were read from a single sample in a study of blood T cell repertoires in COVID-19. Sequencing used immunoSEQ multiplex PCR; TCRdb keeps in-frame clones, though not all of them. The table records some 100,000 clones, roughly 88% of them present only once. The sample taken for sequencing was peripheral blood. These receptors were obtained from a human donor with active COVID-19. The donor label of this sample is uncertain. Both conserved end residues are trimmed from each CDR3. The order of the fields is CDR3 length, J gene, V gene, D gene, CDR3 protein. D genes are given only for firm matches.

>12|TRBJ2-4|TRBV7-8|-
ASSSRGTEGIQY
>12|TRBJ1-1|TRBV5-4|-
ASSLGGVNTEAF
>13|TRBJ2-5|TRBV7-2|-
ASSQWQGRRETQY
>18|TRBJ1-1|TRBV18|-
ASSTNPTGPGINMNTEAF
>11|TRBJ2-7|TRBV5-6|-
ASSLMASYEQY
>9|TRBJ2-1|TRBV7-9|-
ASSLGQGQF
>11|TRBJ1-2|TRBV2|-
ASSEDQVAGYT
>12|TRBJ1-4|TRBV7-9|-
ASSSRGPNEKLF
>14|TRBJ2-2|TRBV25-1|-
ASSSMVGLNTGELF
>13|TRBJ2-5|TRBV7-9|TRBD1
ASSPTGAIQETQY
>12|TRBJ2-7|TRBV5-6|TRBD1
ASTHTGTAYEQY
>13|TRBJ2-1|TRBV5-1|TRBD1
ASSLAGGAYNEQF
>14|TRBJ2-3|TRBV7-2|-
ASSGDRLRRADTQY
>9|TRBJ1-2|TRBV27|TRBD1
ASRTGDGYT
>13|TRBJ1-3|TRBV19|TRBD1
ASSSGTGNGNTIY
>15|TRBJ1-5|TRBV28|-
ASKNAPDYIRNQPQH
>13|TRBJ2-5|TRBV5-1|-
ASSLVPRGQETQY